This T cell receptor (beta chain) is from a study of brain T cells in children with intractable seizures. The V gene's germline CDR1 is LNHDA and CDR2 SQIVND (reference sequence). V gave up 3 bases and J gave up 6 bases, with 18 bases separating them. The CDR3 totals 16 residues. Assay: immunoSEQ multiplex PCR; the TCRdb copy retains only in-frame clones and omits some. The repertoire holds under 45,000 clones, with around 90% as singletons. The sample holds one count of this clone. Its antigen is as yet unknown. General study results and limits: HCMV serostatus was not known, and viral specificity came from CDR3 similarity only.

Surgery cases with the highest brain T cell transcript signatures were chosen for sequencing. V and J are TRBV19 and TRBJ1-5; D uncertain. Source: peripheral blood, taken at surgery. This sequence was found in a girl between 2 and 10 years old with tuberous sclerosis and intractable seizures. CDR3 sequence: CASSINLRTEGQPQHF. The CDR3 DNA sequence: TGTGCCAGTAGTATTAACTTGAGAACAGAAGGTCAGCCCCAGCATTTT. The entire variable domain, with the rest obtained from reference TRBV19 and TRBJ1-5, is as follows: DGGITQSPKYLFRKEGQNVTLSCEQNLNHDAMYWYRQDPGQGLRLIYYSQIVNDFQKGDIAEGYSVSREKKESFPLTVTSAQKNPTAFYLCASSINLRTEGQPQHFGDGTRLSIL.